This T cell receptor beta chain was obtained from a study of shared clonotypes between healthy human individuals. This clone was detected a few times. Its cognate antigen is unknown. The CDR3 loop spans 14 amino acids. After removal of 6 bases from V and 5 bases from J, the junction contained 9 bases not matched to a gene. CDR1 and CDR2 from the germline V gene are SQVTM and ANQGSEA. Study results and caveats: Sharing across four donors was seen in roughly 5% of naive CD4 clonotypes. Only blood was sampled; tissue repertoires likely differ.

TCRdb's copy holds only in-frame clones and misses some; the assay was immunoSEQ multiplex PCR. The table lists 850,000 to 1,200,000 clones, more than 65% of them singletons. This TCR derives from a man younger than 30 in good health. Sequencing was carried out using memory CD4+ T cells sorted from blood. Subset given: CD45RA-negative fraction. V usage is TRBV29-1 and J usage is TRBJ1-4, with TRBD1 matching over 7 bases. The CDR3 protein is CSVLDRAGNEKLFF. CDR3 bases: TGCAGCGTCCTTGACAGGGCTGGAAATGAAAAACTGTTTTTT.